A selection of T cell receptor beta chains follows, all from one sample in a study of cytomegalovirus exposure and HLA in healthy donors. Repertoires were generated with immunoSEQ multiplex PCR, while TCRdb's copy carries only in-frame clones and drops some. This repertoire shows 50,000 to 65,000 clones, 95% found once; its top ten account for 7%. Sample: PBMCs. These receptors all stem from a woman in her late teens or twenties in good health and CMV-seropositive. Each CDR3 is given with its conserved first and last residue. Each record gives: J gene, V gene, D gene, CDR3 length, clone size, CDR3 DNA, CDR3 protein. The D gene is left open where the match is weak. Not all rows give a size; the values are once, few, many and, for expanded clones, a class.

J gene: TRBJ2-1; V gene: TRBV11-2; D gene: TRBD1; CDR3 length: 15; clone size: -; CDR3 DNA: TGTGCCAGCAGCTTAGGGGGACAGTACCAGAATGAGCAGTTCTTC; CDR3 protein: CASSLGGQYQNEQFF
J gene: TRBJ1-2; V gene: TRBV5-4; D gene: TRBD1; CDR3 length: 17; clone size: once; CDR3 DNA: TGTGCCAGCAGCGCATCCGGGACAGGAGCTAATAACTATGGCTACACCTTC; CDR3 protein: CASSASGTGANNYGYTF
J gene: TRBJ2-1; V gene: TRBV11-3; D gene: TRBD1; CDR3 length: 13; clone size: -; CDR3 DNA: TGTGCCAGCAGCTACAATTTTGGGGGACAGTTGTTCTTC; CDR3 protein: CASSYNFGGQLFF
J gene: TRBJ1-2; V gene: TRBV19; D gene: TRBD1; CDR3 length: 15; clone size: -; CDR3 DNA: TGTGCCAGTACCCTCCGGGACAGGGGCTCGGATGGCTACACCTTC; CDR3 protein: CASTLRDRGSDGYTF
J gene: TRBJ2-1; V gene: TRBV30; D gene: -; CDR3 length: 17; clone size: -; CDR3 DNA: TGTGCCTGGAGTGGAGTAAGCGGACCCGGTTCTTACAATGAGCAGTTCTTC; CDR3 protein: CAWSGVSGPGSYNEQFF
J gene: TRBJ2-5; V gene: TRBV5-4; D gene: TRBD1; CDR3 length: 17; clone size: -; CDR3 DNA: TGTGCCAGCAGCTTGGTGGGGACAGGGGCATTCCAGGAGACCCAGTACTTC; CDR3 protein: CASSLVGTGAFQETQYF
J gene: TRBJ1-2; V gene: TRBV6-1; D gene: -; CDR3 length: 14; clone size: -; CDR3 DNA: TGTGCCAGCAGCCTTACAGGGAGGGGCTATGGCTACACCTTC; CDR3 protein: CASSLTGRGYGYTF
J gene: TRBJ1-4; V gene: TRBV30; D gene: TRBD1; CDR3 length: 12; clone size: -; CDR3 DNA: TGTGCCTGGGCCGGGGGACAGGAAAAACTGTTTTTT; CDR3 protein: CAWAGGQEKLFF
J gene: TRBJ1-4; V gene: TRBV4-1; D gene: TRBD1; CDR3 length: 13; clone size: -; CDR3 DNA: TGCGCCAGCGCGACAGGGCTTAGTGAAAAACTGTTTTTT; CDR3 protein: CASATGLSEKLFF
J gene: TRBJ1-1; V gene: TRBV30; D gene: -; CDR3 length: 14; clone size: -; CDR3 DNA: TGTGCCTGGAGTCCCACAGATCCCACCACTGAAGCTTTCTTT; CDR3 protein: CAWSPTDPTTEAFF
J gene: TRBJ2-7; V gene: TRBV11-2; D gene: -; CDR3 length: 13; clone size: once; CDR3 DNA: TGTGCCAGCAGCCTCGGGGACTCCTACGAGCAGTACTTC; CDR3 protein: CASSLGDSYEQYF
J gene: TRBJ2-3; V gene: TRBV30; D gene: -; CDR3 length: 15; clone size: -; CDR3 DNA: TGTGCCTGGAGTCCCGCAGCGCGGCATCGAGATACGCAGTATTTT; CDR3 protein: CAWSPAARHRDTQYF
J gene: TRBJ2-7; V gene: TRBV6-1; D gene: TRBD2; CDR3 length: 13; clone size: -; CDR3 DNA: TGTGCCAGCCAGACTAGCGGTTCCTACGAGCAGTACTTC; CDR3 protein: CASQTSGSYEQYF
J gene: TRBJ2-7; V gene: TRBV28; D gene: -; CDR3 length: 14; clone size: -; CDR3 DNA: TGTGCCAGCAGTTTAGAGGCGGGGCCCTACGAGCAGTACTTC; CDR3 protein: CASSLEAGPYEQYF
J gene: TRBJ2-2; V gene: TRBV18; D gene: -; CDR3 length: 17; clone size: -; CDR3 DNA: TGTGCCAGCTCACCACCGGGGACTTACAGAAACACCGGGGAGCTGTTTTTT; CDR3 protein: CASSPPGTYRNTGELFF
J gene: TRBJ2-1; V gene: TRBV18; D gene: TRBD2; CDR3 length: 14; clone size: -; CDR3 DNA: TGTGCCAGCTCACCACGCGGGAGAGACAATGAGCAGTTCTTC; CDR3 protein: CASSPRGRDNEQFF
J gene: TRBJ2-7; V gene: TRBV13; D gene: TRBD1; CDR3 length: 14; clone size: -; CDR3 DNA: TGTGCCAGCCTAAAGGTGGGACAGACGTACGAGCAGTACTTC; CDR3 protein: CASLKVGQTYEQYF
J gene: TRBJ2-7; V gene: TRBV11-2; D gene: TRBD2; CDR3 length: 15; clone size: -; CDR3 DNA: TGTGCCAGCAGTCCTACTAGCGGGAGGTTGTACGAGCAGTACTTC; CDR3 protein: CASSPTSGRLYEQYF
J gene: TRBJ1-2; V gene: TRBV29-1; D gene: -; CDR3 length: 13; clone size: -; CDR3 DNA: TGCAGCGTTGGTGGGAGGGGGACCTATGGCTACACCTTC; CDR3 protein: CSVGGRGTYGYTF
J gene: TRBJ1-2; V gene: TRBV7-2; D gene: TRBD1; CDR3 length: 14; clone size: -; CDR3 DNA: TGTGCCAGCAGCTCACGGACAGGGGAATATGGCTACACCTTC; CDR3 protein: CASSSRTGEYGYTF
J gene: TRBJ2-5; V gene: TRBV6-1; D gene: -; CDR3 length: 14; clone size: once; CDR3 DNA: TGTGCCAGCACCCTAGGGGGGGGGTGGGAGACCCAGTACTTC; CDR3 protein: CASTLGGGWETQYF
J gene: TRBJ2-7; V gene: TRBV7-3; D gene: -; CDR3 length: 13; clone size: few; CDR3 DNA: TGTGCCAGCAGCAATTTCCGGGGTGGCGAGCAGTACTTC; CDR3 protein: CASSNFRGGEQYF
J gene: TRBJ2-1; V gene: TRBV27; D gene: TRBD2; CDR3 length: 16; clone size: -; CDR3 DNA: TGTGCCAGCAGTTCGCAGACTAGCGGGGGGGGCAATGAGCAGTTCTTC; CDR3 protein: CASSSQTSGGGNEQFF
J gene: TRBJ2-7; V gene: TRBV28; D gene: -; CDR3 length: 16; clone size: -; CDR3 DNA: TGTGCCAGCAGTAGAGAGGACAGACGCCAAATCTACGAGCAGTACTTC; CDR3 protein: CASSREDRRQIYEQYF
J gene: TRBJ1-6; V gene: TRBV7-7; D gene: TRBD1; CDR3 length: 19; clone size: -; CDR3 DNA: TGTGCCAGCAGCTTAGAGGCGGTGGGGACAGGGGCCTATAATTCACCCCTCCACTTT; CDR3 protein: CASSLEAVGTGAYNSPLHF
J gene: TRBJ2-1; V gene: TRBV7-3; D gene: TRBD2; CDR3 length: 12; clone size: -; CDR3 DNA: TGTGCCAGCAGCTTAGGGGGGGATGAGCAGTTCTTC; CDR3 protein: CASSLGGDEQFF
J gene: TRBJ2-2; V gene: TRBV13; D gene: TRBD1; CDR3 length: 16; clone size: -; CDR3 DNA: TGTGCCAGCAGCTCGTCCGGGACAGGCGACACCGGGGAGCTGTTTTTT; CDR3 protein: CASSSSGTGDTGELFF
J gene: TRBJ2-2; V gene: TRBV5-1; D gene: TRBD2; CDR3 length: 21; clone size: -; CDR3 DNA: TGCGCCAGCACCACCCAGCCCTCCCCGGTGGAGGCTAGCGGGTACACCGGGGAGCTGTTTTTT; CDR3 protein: CASTTQPSPVEASGYTGELFF
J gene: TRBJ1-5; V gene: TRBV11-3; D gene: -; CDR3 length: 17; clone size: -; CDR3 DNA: TGTGCCAGCAGCTTAGAGGAAACAGGGTTTAGCAATCAGCCCCAGCATTTT; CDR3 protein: CASSLEETGFSNQPQHF
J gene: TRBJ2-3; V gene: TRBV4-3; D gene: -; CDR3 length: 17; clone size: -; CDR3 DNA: TGCGCCAGCAGCCAAGATCGGCTGAGCGGTCACCCAGATACGCAGTATTTT; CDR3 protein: CASSQDRLSGHPDTQYF
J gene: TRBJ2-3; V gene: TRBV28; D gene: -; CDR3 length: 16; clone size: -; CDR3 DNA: TGTGCCAGCAACGGCGTCCAGGGTTGGGACACAGATACGCAGTATTTT; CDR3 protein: CASNGVQGWDTDTQYF
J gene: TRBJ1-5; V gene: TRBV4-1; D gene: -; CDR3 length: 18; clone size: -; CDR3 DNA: TGCGCCAGCAGCCAAGGCCGTCGGGGAGGTGGGTTAAATCAGCCCCAGCATTTT; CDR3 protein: CASSQGRRGGGLNQPQHF
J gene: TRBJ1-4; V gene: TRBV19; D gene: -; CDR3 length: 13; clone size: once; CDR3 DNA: TGTGCCAGCCAGGTACAAACCCATGAAAAACTGTTTTTT; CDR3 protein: CASQVQTHEKLFF
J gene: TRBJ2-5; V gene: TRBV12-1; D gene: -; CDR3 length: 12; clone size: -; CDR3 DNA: TGTGCCAGCAGCTTTAGCTGGGAGACCCAGTACTTC; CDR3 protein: CASSFSWETQYF
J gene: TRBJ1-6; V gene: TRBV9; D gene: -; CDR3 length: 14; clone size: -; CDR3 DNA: TGTGCCAGCAGCCCCCGGACAGATAATTCACCCCTCCACTTT; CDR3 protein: CASSPRTDNSPLHF
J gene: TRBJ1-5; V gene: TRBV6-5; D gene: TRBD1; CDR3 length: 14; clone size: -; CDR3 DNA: TGTGCCAGCAGTTCCCGGGACAGGGGACCGCCCCAGCATTTT; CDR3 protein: CASSSRDRGPPQHF
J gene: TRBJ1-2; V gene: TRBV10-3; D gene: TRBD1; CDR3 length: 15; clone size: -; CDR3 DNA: TGTGCCATCAGTGATACGGACAGGCCCTTCTATGGCTACACCTTC; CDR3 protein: CAISDTDRPFYGYTF
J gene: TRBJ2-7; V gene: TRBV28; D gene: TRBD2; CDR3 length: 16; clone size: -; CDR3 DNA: TGTGCCAGCAGTGATCGTGGCCTAGCGGGAGTTTACGAGCAGTACTTC; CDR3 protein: CASSDRGLAGVYEQYF
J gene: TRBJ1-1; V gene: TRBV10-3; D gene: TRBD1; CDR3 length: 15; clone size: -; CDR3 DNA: TGTGCCGTCCGTCCCGGGACAGGGGGGATAGGCGAAGCTTTCTTT; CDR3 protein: CAVRPGTGGIGEAFF
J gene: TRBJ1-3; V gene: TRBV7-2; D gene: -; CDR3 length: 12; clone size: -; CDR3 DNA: TGTGCCAGCAGCTTAAGCGGAAACACCATATATTTT; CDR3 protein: CASSLSGNTIYF
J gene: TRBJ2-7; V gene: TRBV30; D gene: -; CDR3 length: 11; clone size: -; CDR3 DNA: TGTGCCTGGAGGCGACTCCCTGAGACGTACTTC; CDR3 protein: CAWRRLPETYF
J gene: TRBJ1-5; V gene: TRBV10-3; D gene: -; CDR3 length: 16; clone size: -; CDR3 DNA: TGTGCCATCAGACCGGACAGCCCTATTAGCAATCAGCCCCAGCATTTT; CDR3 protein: CAIRPDSPISNQPQHF
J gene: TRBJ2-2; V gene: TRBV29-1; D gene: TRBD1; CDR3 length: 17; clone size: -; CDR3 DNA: TGCAGCGTTGTTGGCGGACAGGGAAAACCGGGGACCGGGGAGCTGTTTTTT; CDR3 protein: CSVVGGQGKPGTGELFF
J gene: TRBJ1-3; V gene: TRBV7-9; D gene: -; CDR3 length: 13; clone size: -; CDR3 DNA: TGTGCCAGCAGCGGGGGGAGTGGAAACACCATATATTTT; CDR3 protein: CASSGGSGNTIYF
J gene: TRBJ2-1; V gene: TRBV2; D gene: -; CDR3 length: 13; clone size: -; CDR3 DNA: TGTGCCAGCAGGAACGACAGAACCAATGAGCAGTTCTTC; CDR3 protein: CASRNDRTNEQFF
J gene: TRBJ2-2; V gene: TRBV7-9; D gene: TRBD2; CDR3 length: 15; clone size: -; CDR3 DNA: TGTGCCAGCAGCTTAACGGGAGGGAACACCGGGGAGCTGTTTTTT; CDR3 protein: CASSLTGGNTGELFF
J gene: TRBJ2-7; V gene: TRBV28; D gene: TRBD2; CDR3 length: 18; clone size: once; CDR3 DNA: TGTGCCAGCAGTTTCATCCTCTCCCTTGGGGGAGGGAGCTACGAGCAGTACTTC; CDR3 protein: CASSFILSLGGGSYEQYF
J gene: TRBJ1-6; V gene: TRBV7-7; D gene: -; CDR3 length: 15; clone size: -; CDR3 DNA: TGTGCCAGCAGCTTAAGCCCGGCGGGCGCTTCACCCCTCCACTTT; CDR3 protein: CASSLSPAGASPLHF
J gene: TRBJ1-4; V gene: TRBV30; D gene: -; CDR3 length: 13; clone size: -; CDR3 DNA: TGTGCCTGGAGTGCACAGTGGAATGAAAAACTGTTTTTT; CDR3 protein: CAWSAQWNEKLFF
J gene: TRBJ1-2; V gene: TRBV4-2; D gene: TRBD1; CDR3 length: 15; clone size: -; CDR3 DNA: TGTGCCAGCAGCCACACCGGACAGGGCTCCTATGGCTACACCTTC; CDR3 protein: CASSHTGQGSYGYTF
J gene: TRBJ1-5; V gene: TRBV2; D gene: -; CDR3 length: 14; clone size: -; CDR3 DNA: TGTGCCAGCAGGTTGGGAGGGGCAGTCCAGCCCCAGCATTTT; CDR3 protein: CASRLGGAVQPQHF
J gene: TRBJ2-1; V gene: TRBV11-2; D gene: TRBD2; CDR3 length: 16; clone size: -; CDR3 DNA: TGTGCCAGCAGCCAAATGGGAGGGAACTCCTACAATGAGCAGTTCTTC; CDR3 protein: CASSQMGGNSYNEQFF
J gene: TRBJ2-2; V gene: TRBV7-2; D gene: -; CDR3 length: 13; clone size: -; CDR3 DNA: TGTGCCAGCAGCTCGCTAGCGTCCGGGGAGCTGTTTTTT; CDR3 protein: CASSSLASGELFF
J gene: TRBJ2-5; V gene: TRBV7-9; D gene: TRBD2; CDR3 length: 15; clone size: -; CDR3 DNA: TGTGCCAGCAGCTTTGGTCTAGCGGGACAAGAGACCCAGTACTTC; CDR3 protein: CASSFGLAGQETQYF
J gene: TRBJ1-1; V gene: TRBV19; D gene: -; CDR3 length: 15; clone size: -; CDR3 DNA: TGTGCCAGTAGTATTACGGGGGGTAAGAACACTGAAGCTTTCTTT; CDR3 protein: CASSITGGKNTEAFF
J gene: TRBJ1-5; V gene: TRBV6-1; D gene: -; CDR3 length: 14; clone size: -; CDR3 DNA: TGTGCCAGCTCTGCGGCAGATAGCAATCAGCCCCAGCATTTT; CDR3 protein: CASSAADSNQPQHF
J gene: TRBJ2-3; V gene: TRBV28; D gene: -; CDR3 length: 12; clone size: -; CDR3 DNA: TGTGCCAGCAGTTTGGGGGGAAATACGCAGTATTTT; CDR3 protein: CASSLGGNTQYF
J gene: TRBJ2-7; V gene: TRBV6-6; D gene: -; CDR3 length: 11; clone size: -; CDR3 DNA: TGTGCCAGCAGGAACACCTACGAGCAGTACTTC; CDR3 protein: CASRNTYEQYF
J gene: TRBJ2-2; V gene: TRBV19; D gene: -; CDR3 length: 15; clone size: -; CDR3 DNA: TGTGCCAGTAGTCGTGAGGTAAACTCGCCCGGGGAGCTGTTTTTT; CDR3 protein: CASSREVNSPGELFF
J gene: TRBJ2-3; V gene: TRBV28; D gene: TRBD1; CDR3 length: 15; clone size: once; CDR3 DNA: TGTGCCAGCAGTTCAGGGGGTTCTGGCACAGATACGCAGTATTTT; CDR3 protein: CASSSGGSGTDTQYF